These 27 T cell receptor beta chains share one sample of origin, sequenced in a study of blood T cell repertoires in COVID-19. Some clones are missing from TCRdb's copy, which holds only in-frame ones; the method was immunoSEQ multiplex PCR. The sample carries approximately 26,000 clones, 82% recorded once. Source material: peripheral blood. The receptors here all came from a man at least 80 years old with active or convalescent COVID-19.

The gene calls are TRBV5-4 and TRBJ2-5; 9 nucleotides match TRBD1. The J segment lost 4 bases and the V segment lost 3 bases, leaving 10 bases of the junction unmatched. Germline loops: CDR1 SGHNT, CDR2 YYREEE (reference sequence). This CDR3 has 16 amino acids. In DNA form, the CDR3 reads TGTGCCAGCAGCTCACGATCGACAGGGGGAGGAGAGACCCAGTACTTC. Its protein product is CASSSRSTGGGETQYF.

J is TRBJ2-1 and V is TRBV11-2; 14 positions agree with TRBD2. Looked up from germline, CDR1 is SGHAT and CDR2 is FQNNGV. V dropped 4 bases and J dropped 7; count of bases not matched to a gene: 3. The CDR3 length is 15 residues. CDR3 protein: CASSYGTSGRNEQFF. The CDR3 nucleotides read TGTGCCAGCAGCTACGGGACTAGCGGGAGAAATGAGCAGTTCTTC.

As DNA, the CDR3 is TGTGCCAGCAGCCGGGGACAGGGCTACAATGAGCAGTTCTTC. It specifies CASSRGQGYNEQFF. This chain connects TRBV5-8 to TRBJ2-1; TRBD1 matches 9 bases. The CDR3 sequence is 14 residues long. Per germline, CDR1 SGHTS and CDR2 YDEGEE. The junction had 2 bases not matched to a gene; V was cut back by 4 bases and J by 3 bases.

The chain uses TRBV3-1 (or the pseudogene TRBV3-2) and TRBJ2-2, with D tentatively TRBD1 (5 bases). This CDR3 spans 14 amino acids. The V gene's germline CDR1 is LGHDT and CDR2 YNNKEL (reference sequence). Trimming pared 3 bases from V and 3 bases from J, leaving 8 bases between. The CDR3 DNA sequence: TGTGCCAGCAGCCAGTCAGGGTACACCGGGGAGCTGTTTTTT. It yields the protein CASSQSGYTGELFF.

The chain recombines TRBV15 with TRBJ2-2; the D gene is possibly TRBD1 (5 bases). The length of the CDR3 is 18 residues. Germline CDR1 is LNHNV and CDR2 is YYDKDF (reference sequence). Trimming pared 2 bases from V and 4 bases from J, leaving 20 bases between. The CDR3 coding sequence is TGTGCCACCAGCAGACAGGGAAAAATTACGAAGGGCACCGGGGAGCTGTTTTTT. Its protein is CATSRQGKITKGTGELFF.

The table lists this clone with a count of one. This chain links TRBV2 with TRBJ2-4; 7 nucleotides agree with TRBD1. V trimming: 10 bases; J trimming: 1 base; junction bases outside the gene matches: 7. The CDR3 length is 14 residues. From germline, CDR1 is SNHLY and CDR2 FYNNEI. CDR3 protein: CAIQGIEAKNIQYF. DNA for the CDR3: TGTGCCATACAGGGGATAGAGGCCAAAAACATTCAGTACTTC. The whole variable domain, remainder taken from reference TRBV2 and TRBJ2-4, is EPEVTQTPSHQVTQMGQEVILRCVPISNHLYFYWYRQILGQKVEFLVSFYNNEISEKSEIFDDQFSVERPDGSNFTLKIRSTKLEDSAMYFCAIQGIEAKNIQYFGAGTRLSVL.

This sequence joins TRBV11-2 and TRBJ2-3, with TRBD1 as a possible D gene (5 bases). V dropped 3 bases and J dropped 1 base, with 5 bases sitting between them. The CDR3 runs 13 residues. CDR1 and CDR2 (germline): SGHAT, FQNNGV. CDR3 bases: TGTGCCAGCAGCTTGGGGCGCACAGATACGCAGTATTTT. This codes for CASSLGRTDTQYF.

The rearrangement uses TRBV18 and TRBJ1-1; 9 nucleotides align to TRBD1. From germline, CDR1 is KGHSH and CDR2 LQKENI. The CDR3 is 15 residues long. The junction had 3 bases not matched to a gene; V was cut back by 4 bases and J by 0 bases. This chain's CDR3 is CASSRGTGLNTEAFF. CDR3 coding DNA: TGTGCCAGCTCACGCGGGACAGGGCTGAACACTGAAGCTTTCTTT.

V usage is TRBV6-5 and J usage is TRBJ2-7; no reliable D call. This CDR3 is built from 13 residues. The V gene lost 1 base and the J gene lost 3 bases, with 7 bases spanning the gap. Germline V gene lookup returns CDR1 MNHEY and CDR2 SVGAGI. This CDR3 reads CASSYFGLYEQYF. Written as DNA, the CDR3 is TGTGCCAGCAGTTACTTCGGTCTCTACGAGCAGTACTTC.

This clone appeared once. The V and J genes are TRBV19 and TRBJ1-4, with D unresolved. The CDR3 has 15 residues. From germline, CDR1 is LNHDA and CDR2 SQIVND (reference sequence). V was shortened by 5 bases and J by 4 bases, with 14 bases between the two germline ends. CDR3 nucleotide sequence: TGTGCCAGTAGTGAGCGTCCCCCGTTTAATGAAAAACTGTTTTTT. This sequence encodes CASSERPPFNEKLFF.

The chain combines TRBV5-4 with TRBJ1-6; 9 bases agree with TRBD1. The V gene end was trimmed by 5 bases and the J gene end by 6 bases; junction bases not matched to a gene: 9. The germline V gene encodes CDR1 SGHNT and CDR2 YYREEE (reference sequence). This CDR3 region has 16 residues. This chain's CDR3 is CASRPMTGGSNSPLHF. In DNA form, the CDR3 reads TGTGCCAGCAGGCCGATGACAGGGGGTTCTAATTCACCCCTCCACTTT.

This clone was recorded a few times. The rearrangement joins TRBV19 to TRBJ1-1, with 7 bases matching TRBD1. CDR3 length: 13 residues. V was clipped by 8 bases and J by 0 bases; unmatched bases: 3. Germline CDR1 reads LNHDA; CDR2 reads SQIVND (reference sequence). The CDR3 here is CASLTGVNTEAFF. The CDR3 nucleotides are TGTGCCAGTTTAACAGGGGTGAACACTGAAGCTTTCTTT. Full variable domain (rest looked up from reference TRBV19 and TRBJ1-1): DGGITQSPKYLFRKEGQNVTLSCEQNLNHDAMYWYRQDPGQGLRLIYYSQIVNDFQKGDIAEGYSVSREKKESFPLTVTSAQKNPTAFYLCASLTGVNTEAFFGQGTRLTVV.

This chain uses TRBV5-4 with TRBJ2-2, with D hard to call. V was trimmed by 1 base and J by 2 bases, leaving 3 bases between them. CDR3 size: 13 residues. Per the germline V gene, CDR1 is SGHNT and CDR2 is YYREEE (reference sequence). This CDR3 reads CASSLLNTGELFF. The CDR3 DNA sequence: TGTGCCAGCAGCTTGCTCAACACCGGGGAGCTGTTTTTT.

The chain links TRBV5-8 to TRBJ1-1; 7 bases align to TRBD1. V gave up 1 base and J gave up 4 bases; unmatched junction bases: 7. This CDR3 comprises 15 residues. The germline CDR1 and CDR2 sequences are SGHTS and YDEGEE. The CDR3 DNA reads TGTGCCAGCAGCTTGTTAGGGACAGCGCCCACTGAAGCTTTCTTT. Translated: CASSLLGTAPTEAFF.

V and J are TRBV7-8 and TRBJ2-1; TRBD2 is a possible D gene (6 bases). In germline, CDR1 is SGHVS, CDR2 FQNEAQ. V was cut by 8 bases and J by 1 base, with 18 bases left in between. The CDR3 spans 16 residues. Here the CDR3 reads CASGSGGSTSYNEQFF. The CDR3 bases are TGTGCCAGCGGTTCCGGGGGTTCAACGTCCTACAATGAGCAGTTCTTC. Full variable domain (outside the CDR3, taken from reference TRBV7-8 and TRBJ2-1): GAGVSQSPRYKVAKRGQDVALRCDPISGHVSLFWYQQALGQGPEFLTYFQNEAQLDKSGLPSDRFFAERPEGSVSTLKIQRTQQEDSAVYLCASGSGGSTSYNEQFFGPGTRLTVL.

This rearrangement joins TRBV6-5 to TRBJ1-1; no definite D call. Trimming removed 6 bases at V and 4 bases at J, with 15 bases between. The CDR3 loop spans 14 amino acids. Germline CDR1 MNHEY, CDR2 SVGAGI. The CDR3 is CASRTTVGGTEAFF. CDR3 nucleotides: TGTGCCAGCAGAACGACGGTAGGAGGCACTGAAGCTTTCTTT.

The DNA of the CDR3 is TGCAGTGTTGGGCGGGTCTACGAGCAGTACTTC. This encodes CSVGRVYEQYF. The chain employs TRBV20-1 and TRBJ2-7, with D tentatively TRBD2 (5 bases). Looked up from germline, CDR1 is DFQATT and CDR2 is SNEGSKA (reference sequence). This CDR3 is 11 amino acids long. V was clipped by 7 bases and J by 3 bases, with 10 bases between them.

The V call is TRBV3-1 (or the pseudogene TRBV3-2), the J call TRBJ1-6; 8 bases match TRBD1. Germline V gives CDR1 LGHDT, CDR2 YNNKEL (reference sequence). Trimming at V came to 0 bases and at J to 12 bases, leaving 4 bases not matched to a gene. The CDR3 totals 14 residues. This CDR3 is CASSQDGQGLPLHF. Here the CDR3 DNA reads TGTGCCAGCAGCCAAGATGGACAGGGATTACCCCTCCACTTT.

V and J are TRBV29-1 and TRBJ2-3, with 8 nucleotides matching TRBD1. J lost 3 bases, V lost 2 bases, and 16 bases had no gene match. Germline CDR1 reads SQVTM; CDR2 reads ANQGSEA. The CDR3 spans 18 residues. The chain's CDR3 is CSVETAGGLLGRTDTQYF. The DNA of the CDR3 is TGCAGCGTTGAAACGGCAGGGGGCCTGCTTGGACGTACAGATACGCAGTATTTT.

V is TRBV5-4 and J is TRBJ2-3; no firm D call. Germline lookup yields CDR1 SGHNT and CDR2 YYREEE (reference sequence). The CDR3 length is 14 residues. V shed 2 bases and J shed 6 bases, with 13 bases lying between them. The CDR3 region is CASSFRRHEDTQYF. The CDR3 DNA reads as TGTGCCAGCAGCTTTCGCCGCCACGAGGATACGCAGTATTTT.

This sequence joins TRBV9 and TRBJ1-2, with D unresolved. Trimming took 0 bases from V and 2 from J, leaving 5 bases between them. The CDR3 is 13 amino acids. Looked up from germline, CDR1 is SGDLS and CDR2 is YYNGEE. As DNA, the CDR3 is TGTGCCAGCAGCGTAGACATAAACTATGGCTACACCTTC. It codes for CASSVDINYGYTF.

The CDR3 reads CASSEAGHGNEQFF. In DNA form, the CDR3 reads TGTGCCAGCAGTGAAGCCGGACATGGCAATGAGCAGTTCTTC. The rearrangement uses TRBV6-1 and TRBJ2-1; perhaps TRBD1 as D (5 bases). Germline-derived CDR1 and CDR2 are MNHNS and SASEGT. V lost 0 bases and J 6 bases, leaving 9 bases between the germline ends. CDR3 length: 14 residues.

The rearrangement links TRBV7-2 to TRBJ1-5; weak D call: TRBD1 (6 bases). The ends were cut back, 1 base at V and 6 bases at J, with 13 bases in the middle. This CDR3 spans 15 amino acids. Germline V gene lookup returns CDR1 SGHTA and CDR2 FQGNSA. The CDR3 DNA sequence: TGTGCCAGCAGCTTAGGGGCACAGGGCGGTCAGCCCCAGCATTTT. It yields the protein CASSLGAQGGQPQHF.

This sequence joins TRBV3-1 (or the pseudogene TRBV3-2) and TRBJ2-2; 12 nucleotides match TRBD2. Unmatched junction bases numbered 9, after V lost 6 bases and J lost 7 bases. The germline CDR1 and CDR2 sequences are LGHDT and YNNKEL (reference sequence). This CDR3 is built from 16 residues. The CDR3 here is CASRQATSGGGGELFF. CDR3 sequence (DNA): TGTGCCAGCAGGCAGGCGACTAGCGGGGGTGGCGGGGAGCTGTTTTTT.

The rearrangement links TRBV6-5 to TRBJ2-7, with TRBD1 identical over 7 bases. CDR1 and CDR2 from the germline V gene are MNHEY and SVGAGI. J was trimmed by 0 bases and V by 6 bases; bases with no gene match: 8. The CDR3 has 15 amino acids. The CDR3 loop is CASRASGQSSYEQYF. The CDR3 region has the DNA TGTGCCAGCAGAGCCTCGGGACAGAGCTCCTACGAGCAGTACTTC.

CDR3: CASSFRIGHSTQYF. DNA for the CDR3: TGTGCCAGCAGCTTCCGGATTGGACACTCTACGCAGTATTTT. The chain uses TRBV7-9 and TRBJ2-3; possible D gene TRBD1, 5 bases. The CDR3 is made up of 14 amino acids. Per the germline V gene, CDR1 is SEHNR and CDR2 is FQNEAQ (reference sequence). The V and J ends lost 3 bases and 8 bases respectively, with 15 bases between them.

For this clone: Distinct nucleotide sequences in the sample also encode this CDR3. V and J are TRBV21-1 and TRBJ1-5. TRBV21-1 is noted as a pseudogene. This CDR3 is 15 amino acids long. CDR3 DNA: TGTGCCAGCACTGCTGGAGGCGATAGCAATCAGCCCCAGCATTTT. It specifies CASTAGGDSNQPQHF.